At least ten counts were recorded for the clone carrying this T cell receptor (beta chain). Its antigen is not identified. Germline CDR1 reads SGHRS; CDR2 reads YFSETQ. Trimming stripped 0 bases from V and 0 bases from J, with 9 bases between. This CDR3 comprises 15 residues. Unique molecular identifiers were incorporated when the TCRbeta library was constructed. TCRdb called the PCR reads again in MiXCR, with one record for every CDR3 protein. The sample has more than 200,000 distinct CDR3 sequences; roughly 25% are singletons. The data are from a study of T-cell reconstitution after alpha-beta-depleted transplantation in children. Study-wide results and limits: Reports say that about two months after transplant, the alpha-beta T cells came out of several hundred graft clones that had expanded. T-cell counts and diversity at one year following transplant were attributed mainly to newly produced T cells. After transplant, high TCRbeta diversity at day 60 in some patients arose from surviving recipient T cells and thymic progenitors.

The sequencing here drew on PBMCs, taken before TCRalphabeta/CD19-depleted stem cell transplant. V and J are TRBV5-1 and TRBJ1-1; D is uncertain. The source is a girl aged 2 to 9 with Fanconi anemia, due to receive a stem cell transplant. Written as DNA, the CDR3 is TGCGCCAGCAGCTTGGGGGCCAACCTGAACACTGAAGCTTTCTTT. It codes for CASSLGANLNTEAFF.